This is a list of T cell receptor beta chains from one sample in a study of CD8+CD57+ T cells in acquired aplastic anemia. TCRdb re-called the reads with MiXCR, one entry per CDR3 protein. The sample contains hundreds of thousands of distinct CDR3 sequences, 82% of which appear only once. Sequencing was done on a sample of sorted CD4+, CD8+, or CD8+CD57+ T cells (not recorded which) from PBMCs. The receptors shown here come from a human donor with aplastic anemia. CDR3s include the opening cysteine and the closing phenylalanine or tryptophan. D genes are given only for firm matches. Some rows have no size entry. The others give once, few or many, or a class for an expanded clone.

abundance	v_gene	d_gene	j_gene	CDR3aa	CDR3nt
.	TRBV9	.	TRBJ1-2	CASSWRKGSNSGYTF	TGTGCCAGCAGCTGGAGAAAGGGCTCAAACAGTGGCTACACCTTC
many	TRBV6-5	.	TRBJ1-1	CASTKNGQEAFF	TGTGCCAGCACCAAAAACGGACAGGAAGCTTTCTTT
.	TRBV12-3/TRBV12-4	.	TRBJ1-6	CASASGEGGYNSPLHF	TGTGCTAGTGCCTCGGGGGAGGGCGGCTATAATTCACCCCTCCACTTT
.	TRBV11-3	.	TRBJ2-1	CASSLHMTGQDEQFF	TGTGCCAGCAGCTTACATATGACAGGTCAGGATGAGCAGTTCTTC
.	TRBV7-8	.	TRBJ2-1	CASSFHPDSTALSFF	TGTGCCAGCAGCTTTCATCCAGACTCGACAGCTCTTTCCTTCTTC
once	TRBV2	.	TRBJ1-2	CASSWERGANTEAFFF	TGTGCCAGCAGCTGGGAGAGGGGCGCGAACACAGAAGCTTTCTTTTTC
.	TRBV6-4	.	TRBJ2-7	CASSDRAKGQYF	TGTGCCAGCAGTGACAGAGCCAAGGGGCAGTACTTC
.	TRBV2	TRBD2	TRBJ2-3	CASSVTGGSDATQYF	TGTGCCAGCAGCGTAACGGGAGGTAGCGATGCTACGCAGTATTTT
.	TRBV11-3	.	TRBJ2-5	CASSFHPDGAETQYF	TGTGCCAGCAGCTTTCATCCAGACGGGGCAGAGACCCAGTACTTC
.	TRBV9	.	TRBJ2-3	CASGLAGDIQSFDF	TGTGCCAGCGGATTAGCTGGGGACATTCAGTCCTTCGATTTT
.	TRBV19	TRBD1	TRBJ2-7	CASSGTGTSSYEQYF	TGTGCCAGTAGTGGGACAGGGACTTCTTCCTACGAGCAGTACTTC
.	TRBV7-9	TRBD2	TRBJ2-3	CASSFAGGRGREYF	TGTGCCAGCAGCTTTGCGGGAGGTCGCGGTAGGGAGTATTTT
.	TRBV7-3	TRBD2	TRBJ2-3	CASSFLSGGGRTDTQYF	TGTGCCAGCAGCTTCCTTTCGGGAGGAGGAAGGACAGATACGCAGTATTTT
once	TRBV12-3/TRBV12-4	.	TRBJ1-2	CASRGGQRGGYTF	TGTGCCAGCAGGGGGGGGCAAAGGGGTGGCTACACCTTC
.	TRBV15	.	TRBJ1-2	CATSSNSRDDYKF	TGTGCCACCAGCAGCAACAGCAGGGATGACTACAAGTTC
once	TRBV9	.	TRBJ2-5	CASSGPDRYEAQYF	TGTGCCAGCAGCGGCCCCGACAGGTACGAGGCCCAGTACTTC
.	TRBV20-1	.	TRBJ2-7	CSARVQDYEQYF	TGCAGTGCTAGAGTTCAAGACTACGAGCAGTACTTC